These T cell receptor beta chains were read from a single sample in a study of TIL therapy for anti-PD-1-resistant metastatic lung cancer. The data were produced by immunoSEQ multiplex PCR, yet TCRdb's version contains in-frame clones alone and is incomplete. The sample yields approximately 12,000 clones, approximately 52% seen once. The sample consisted of tumor tissue, taken at baseline. These receptors were collected from a person aged 25-79 years with non-small cell lung cancer. CDR3s include the opening cysteine and the closing phenylalanine or tryptophan. D genes are given only for firm matches. Part of the rows lack a size; the others show once, few, many or a class for expanded clones.

V gene,D gene,clone size,J gene,CDR3 DNA,CDR3 protein
TRBV4-1,TRBD1,once,TRBJ1-2,TGCGCCAGCAGCCAAATTTTCACAGGGGAGGAAGGCTACACCTTC,CASSQIFTGEEGYTF
TRBV10-1,TRBD1,-,TRBJ2-7,TGCGCCAGCAGTGACGGGACAGGGAAAAACGAGCAGTACTTC,CASSDGTGKNEQYF
TRBV5-8,-,few,TRBJ1-5,TGTGCCAGCAGACCGGCGGGGAATCAGCCCCAGCATTTT,CASRPAGNQPQHF
TRBV4-1,-,-,TRBJ1-2,TGCGCCAGCAGCCAATTCTTCCGGGGGAACTATGGCTACACCTTC,CASSQFFRGNYGYTF
TRBV28,-,-,TRBJ2-7,TGTGCCAGCCTTGGGGCCTCCTACGAGCAGTACTTC,CASLGASYEQYF
TRBV6-5,TRBD1,-,TRBJ1-2,TGTGCCAGCAGTTACGGGACAGGGGGCTTGGATGGCTACACCTTC,CASSYGTGGLDGYTF
TRBV7-9,-,-,TRBJ2-7,TGTGCCAGCAGCTTGAGCTCCTACGAGCAGTACTTC,CASSLSSYEQYF
TRBV11-3,TRBD1,-,TRBJ2-1,TGTGCCAGCAGCTTAAGGCACGGACAGGCCTACAATGAGCAGTTCTTC,CASSLRHGQAYNEQFF
TRBV12-3/TRBV12-4,-,few,TRBJ1-1,TGTGCCAGCAGTTGGACGGAGAACACTGAAGCTTTCTTT,CASSWTENTEAFF
TRBV7-6,-,-,TRBJ2-3,TGTGCCAGCAGCTTCACCTACTCGGATACGCAGTATTTT,CASSFTYSDTQYF
TRBV6-5,TRBD1,-,TRBJ2-6,TGTGCCAGCGAGACAGGGGGCTCCGGGGCCAACGTCCTGACTTTC,CASETGGSGANVLTF
TRBV7-3,TRBD2,-,TRBJ2-1,TGTGCCAGCAGCTTAGGGCTAGCGGACAATGAGCAGTTCTTC,CASSLGLADNEQFF
TRBV5-1,-,once,TRBJ2-1,TGCGCCAGCGGCCCGCGGGGCCCCGACTACAATGAGCAGTTCTTC,CASGPRGPDYNEQFF
TRBV10-3,TRBD1,-,TRBJ1-5,TGTGCCATCAGTGGGGCAGGGGGTTTGGAGCCCCAGCATTTT,CAISGAGGLEPQHF
TRBV6-5,-,-,TRBJ1-1,TGTGCCAGCAGTTACTCCGAGGGGGGGTTCACTGAAGCTTTCTTT,CASSYSEGGFTEAFF
TRBV6-2/TRBV6-3,-,-,TRBJ2-5,TGTGCCAGCAGTTACTCGACTCGCATCCAAGAGACCCAGTACTTC,CASSYSTRIQETQYF
TRBV6-1,-,-,TRBJ1-2,TGTGCCAGCAGTGAAGGCTATGGACAAGTCTCCTTC,CASSEGYGQVSF
TRBV28,TRBD1,-,TRBJ2-1,TGTGCCAGCAGGTGGACCGGGACAGGGGTTGGTGGGAAGCAGTTCTTC,CASRWTGTGVGGKQFF
TRBV5-1,TRBD1,few,TRBJ2-7,TGCGCCAGCAGCTACGGGACAGGGGCCTACGAGCAGTACTTC,CASSYGTGAYEQYF
TRBV19,TRBD1,-,TRBJ1-6,TGTGCCAGTAGTATCCGAACAGGGGATTCACCCCTCCACTTT,CASSIRTGDSPLHF
TRBV27,-,medium-sized,TRBJ2-7,TGTGCCAGCTCCCCAGGGTTAACCTACGAGCAGTACTTC,CASSPGLTYEQYF
TRBV30,-,-,TRBJ2-7,TGTGCCTGGAGTGTACGGGTCTATAAAGACTCCTACGAGCAGTACTTC,CAWSVRVYKDSYEQYF
TRBV16,-,-,TRBJ1-5,TGTGCCAGCAGCCAAGGGGCAGAACAGCCCCAGCATTTT,CASSQGAEQPQHF
TRBV27,-,few,TRBJ2-7,TGTGCCAGCAGTTTACTATGGACTATCCCCTCCTACGAGCAGTACTTC,CASSLLWTIPSYEQYF
TRBV15,-,-,TRBJ2-6,TGTGCCACCAGCAGAGAGTTGGGCGCCGTAAGCTCTGGGGCCAACGTCCTGACTTTC,CATSRELGAVSSGANVLTF
TRBV10-3,-,few,TRBJ1-1,TGTGCCATCAGTCAGGGAAACACTGAAGCTTTCTTT,CAISQGNTEAFF
TRBV7-3,-,-,TRBJ2-3,TGTGCCAGCAGCTTAAGAGACAGGGGAACTAGCGGAACGCAGTATTTT,CASSLRDRGTSGTQYF
TRBV20-1,-,-,TRBJ2-5,TGCAGTGGGGACGTGAGGGAGACCCAGTACTTC,CSGDVRETQYF